These 15 T cell receptor beta chains were all obtained from the same sample, sequenced in a study of blood T cell repertoires in COVID-19. Repertoires were generated with immunoSEQ multiplex PCR, while TCRdb's copy carries only in-frame clones and drops some. The table lists about 120,000 clones, 72% of them singletons, with about 7.1% in the top ten. The source material was peripheral blood. These receptors were obtained from a woman aged 55-69 years with acute or convalescent COVID-19.

The V call is TRBV5-6, the J call TRBJ2-7; 10 bases align to TRBD1. Germline V gene data show CDR1 as SGHDT and CDR2 as YYEEEE. The ends lost 1 base at V and 3 bases at J; junction bases unmatched: 7. This CDR3 comprises 16 residues. Here the CDR3 DNA reads TGTGCCAGCAGCTTGACTGGGACAGGGGCCTACTACGAGCAGTACTTC. Its protein is CASSLTGTGAYYEQYF.

This chain uses TRBV7-6 with TRBJ2-3; TRBD2 matches 9 bases. This CDR3 is 16 amino acids long. The V and J ends lost 0 bases and 6 bases, in that order; junction bases with no gene match: 7. The germline gives CDR1 SGHVS, CDR2 FNYEAQ. DNA for the CDR3: TGTGCCAGCAGCTTAGCGTTGGCGGGGGGGCTGGATACGCAGTATTTT. It codes for CASSLALAGGLDTQYF.

V and J are TRBV18 and TRBJ1-6; 10 positions agree with TRBD1. The CDR3 totals 14 residues. Germline V CDR1 and CDR2: KGHSH, LQKENI. V was clipped by 4 bases and J by 7 bases; unmatched bases: 1. The CDR3, as DNA: TGTGCCAGCTCACTGGGACAGGGGAATTCACCCCTCCACTTT. Its translation is CASSLGQGNSPLHF.

This clone was found once. This chain links TRBV19 with TRBJ1-3; TRBD1 aligns across 8 bases. The germline gives CDR1 LNHDA, CDR2 SQIVND (reference sequence). Losses at the gene ends were 5 bases for V and 4 bases for J; bases not matched to a gene: 7. The CDR3 totals 15 residues. This chain's CDR3 is CASSVRQGLGNTIYF. In DNA, the CDR3 is TGTGCCAGTAGTGTCAGACAGGGGCTCGGAAACACCATATATTTT.

The CDR3 here is CAWSVQSGSNEQFF. CDR3 sequence (DNA): TGTGCCTGGAGTGTACAGAGCGGGAGCAATGAGCAGTTCTTC. This chain links TRBV30 with TRBJ2-1, with 8 bases identical to TRBD2. The CDR3 spans 14 residues. Per the germline V gene, CDR1 is GTSNPN and CDR2 is SVGIG (reference sequence). Trimming took 0 bases from V and 6 from J; bases not matched to a gene: 4. Full variable domain (remainder filled in from reference TRBV30 and TRBJ2-1): SQTIHQWPATLVQPVGSPLSLECTVEGTSNPNLYWYRQAAGRGLQLLFYSVGIGQISSEVPQNLSASRPQDRQFILSSKKLLLSDSGFYLCAWSVQSGSNEQFFGPGTRLTVL.

The V and J genes are TRBV4-1 and TRBJ2-3, with D perhaps TRBD1 (7 bases). Per germline, CDR1 MGHRA and CDR2 YSYEKL. The CDR3 is made up of 16 amino acids. V was pared by 1 base and J by 3 bases, with 14 bases between. CDR3 protein: CASSQAQGGGTDTQYF. The DNA of the CDR3 is TGCGCCAGCAGCCAAGCCCAGGGGGGAGGAACAGATACGCAGTATTTT.

The chain has TRBV27 and TRBJ2-5; 10 nucleotides align to TRBD2. Germline CDR1 reads MNHEY; CDR2 reads SMNVEV (reference sequence). The CDR3 totals 16 residues. Trimming cost V 5 bases and J 2 bases; bases outside gene matches: 8. DNA for the CDR3: TGTGCCAGCAGTGCCTTAGCGGGGGGACCACAAGAGACCCAGTACTTC. Translation gives CASSALAGGPQETQYF.

A few counts support this clone. The CDR3 nucleotides are TGTGCCATAAAGGAAGGGACAGGGAATGAAAAACTGTTTTTT. Translating gives CAIKEGTGNEKLFF. V and J are TRBV10-3 and TRBJ1-4; 9 nucleotides align to TRBD1. Germline V CDR1 and CDR2: ENHRY, SYGVKD. With V trimmed by 9 bases and J by 5 bases, 7 bases remained unmatched. The length of the CDR3 is 14 residues.

This rearrangement joins TRBV15 to TRBJ1-5; a possible D gene is TRBD1 (6 bases). The CDR3 sequence is 16 residues long. CDR1 is LNHNV and CDR2 is YYDKDF in the germline V gene (reference sequence). Trimming removed 1 base at V and 8 bases at J, with 18 bases between. The CDR3 loop is CATSRGPQGPGEPQHF. The CDR3 DNA follows: TGTGCCACCAGCAGAGGGCCTCAGGGGCCTGGGGAGCCCCAGCATTTT.

The chain has TRBV5-5 and TRBJ2-2, with TRBD1 matching 10 bases. The CDR3 runs to 15 residues. Losses at the gene ends were 3 bases for V and 6 bases for J; bases not matched to a gene: 5. Per the germline V gene, CDR1 is SGHKS and CDR2 is YYEKEE (reference sequence). The CDR3 coding sequence is TGTGCCAGCAGCTCACTCGGGACAGGGGCCGGGGAGCTGTTTTTT. The encoded protein is CASSSLGTGAGELFF.

The chain joins TRBV6-1 to TRBJ1-5; the D gene is possibly TRBD1 (5 bases). The V and J ends lost 2 bases and 1 base respectively, with 15 bases between them. Germline CDR1 and CDR2: MNHNS and SASEGT. CDR3 length: 17 amino acids. The CDR3 reads CASSEFWGGGSNQPQHF. In nucleotides, the CDR3 is TGTGCCAGCAGTGAATTTTGGGGGGGAGGCAGCAATCAGCCCCAGCATTTT.

The rearrangement links TRBV9 to TRBJ1-2; 8 nucleotides line up with TRBD1. Germline lookup yields CDR1 SGDLS and CDR2 YYNGEE. V was pared by 2 bases and J by 7 bases, with 4 bases of the junction left unmatched. This CDR3 region has 13 residues. The CDR3 DNA reads TGTGCCAGCAGCGTCCAGGGGGCGGGTGGCTACACCTTC. Translated: CASSVQGAGGYTF. Full variable domain (rest looked up from reference TRBV9 and TRBJ1-2): DSGVTQTPKHLITATGQRVTLRCSPRSGDLSVYWYQQSLDQGLQFLIQYYNGEERAKGNILERFSAQQFPDLHSELNLSSLELGDSALYFCASSVQGAGGYTFGSGTRLTVV.

The chain links TRBV3-1 (or the pseudogene TRBV3-2) to TRBJ2-5; 9 nucleotides align to TRBD2. Germline V gives CDR1 LGHDT, CDR2 YNNKEL (reference sequence). The J segment lost 11 bases and the V segment lost 3 bases, leaving 7 bases of the junction unmatched. This CDR3 is built from 13 residues. CDR3 region: CASSQTGTSHQYF. The CDR3 region has the DNA TGTGCCAGCAGCCAGACGGGGACTAGCCATCAGTACTTC.

V is TRBV6-5 and J is TRBJ1-6; TRBD1 aligns across 7 bases. This CDR3 is built from 14 residues. In germline, CDR1 is MNHEY, CDR2 SVGAGI. Trimming removed 8 bases from V and 10 bases from J; junction bases left unmatched: 11. The CDR3 region is CASADRESTSPLHF. As DNA, the CDR3 is TGTGCCAGCGCTGACAGGGAGTCCACATCACCCCTCCACTTT.

The chain links TRBV5-1 to TRBJ2-7; a possible D gene is TRBD2 (6 bases). Germline assignment: CDR1 SGHRS and CDR2 YFSETQ. This CDR3 contains 15 residues. The ends were cut back, 6 bases at V and 1 base at J, with 17 bases in the middle. The chain's CDR3 is CASKPAVAESYEQYF. The CDR3 bases are TGCGCCAGCAAACCGGCGGTAGCGGAATCCTACGAGCAGTACTTC.